This T cell receptor (beta chain) originates from a study of cytomegalovirus exposure and HLA in healthy donors. The wider study: Most donors, roughly 77% of a few hundred genotyped, fell in the Caucasian-associated ancestry cluster.

The CDR3 is 15 residues long. V gave up 1 base and J gave up 0 bases, with 7 bases separating them. Germline CDR1 reads SEHNR; CDR2 reads FQNEAQ (reference sequence). In the PCR, 60 Vbeta and 13 Jbeta primers were used. In the original analysis: Per a later analysis, the number of unique TCR beta chains was approximately 73 million, of which 9 million to 12 million were shared. The protocol was immunoSEQ multiplex PCR, while the TCRdb copy is restricted to in-frame clones and leaves out a portion. That table furnishes V, J and clone size, whereas the DNA furnished D and trimming. Of about 200,000 clones in the sample, 82% are singletons; the top ten hold approximately 0.098%.

V gene TRBV7-9 combines with J gene TRBJ2-4, with D perhaps TRBD2 (5 bases). The source is a boy aged 2 to 10 in good health and CMV-seronegative. Input material: PBMCs. CDR3 nucleotide sequence: TGTGCCAGCAGCTTAGGAGGGTTAGCCAAAAACATTCAGTACTTC. Its translation is CASSLGGLAKNIQYF. Full variable domain (remainder filled in from reference TRBV7-9 and TRBJ2-4): DTGVSQNPRHKITKRGQNVTFRCDPISEHNRLYWYRQTLGQGPEFLTYFQNEAQLEKSRLLSDRFSAERPKGSFSTLEIQRTEQGDSAMYLCASSLGGLAKNIQYFGAGTRLSVL.